This T cell receptor (beta chain) derives from a study of PD-1 blockade in classical Hodgkin lymphoma. Whole-study results and caveats: In newly diagnosed patients, baseline TCR diversity was reportedly below that of healthy donors. It was among complete responders that baseline diversity resembled that of newly diagnosed patients. It was CD4+ TCR diversity, not CD8+, that rose significantly by C4D1. Some patients began nivolumab under 1 year after ASCT. These patients were excluded from later analyses.

Germline values: CDR1 SGHRS, CDR2 YFSETQ. The CDR3 is 15 amino acids. V shed 3 bases and J 2 bases; nucleotides not matched to a gene: 6. On this clone: Its target is unknown.

Every patient was affected by relapse after autologous stem cell transplantation, while exposure to brentuximab vedotin was not uniform. Profiling relied on immunoSEQ multiplex PCR, and the TCRdb table lists in-frame clones only, not all of them. Among 12,000 to 15,000 clones listed, around 76% were seen once. The specimen was peripheral blood mononuclear cells (PBMCs), collected at baseline. The TCR was taken from a human donor with classical Hodgkin lymphoma. The J gene is TRBJ2-3, the V gene TRBV5-1; 7 nucleotides match TRBD2. The DNA for the CDR3 is TGCGCCAGCAGCTCCCTAAGCGGGGTCACAGATACGCAGTATTTT. Its protein product is CASSSLSGVTDTQYF.